This TCR beta chain came from a study of blood T cell repertoires in COVID-19. Across the whole study: Samples taken during acute and convalescent COVID-19 were collected in the United States, Italy and Spain.

In the original analysis: It was from reference gene primer amplification that nucleated cell counts were estimated. The table came from immunoSEQ multiplex PCR; TCRdb's copy has only in-frame clones and leaves some out. The V and J calls and clone size come from that table; D and trimming were worked out from the DNA. The sample contains approximately 60,000 clones, approximately 79% of which appear only once. The CDR3 consists of 14 residues. Per the germline V gene, CDR1 is MNHEY and CDR2 is SVGAGI. Trimming pared 0 bases from V and 6 bases from J, leaving 11 bases between. The chain employs TRBV6-5 and TRBJ1-2; D is ambiguous. The sample comprised peripheral blood. The sequence derives from a man aged 55-75 years with acute or convalescent COVID-19. The CDR3 loop reads CASSYSWAPDGYTF. Written as DNA, the CDR3 is TGTGCCAGCAGTTACTCTTGGGCTCCGGATGGCTACACCTTC.